This TCR beta chain was sequenced in a study of blood T cell repertoires in COVID-19. Germline CDR1 reads SEHNR; CDR2 reads FQNEAQ (reference sequence). With 3 bases removed from V and 3 bases from J, the gap between germline ends came to 6 bases. There are 12 residues in the CDR3. Produced via immunoSEQ multiplex PCR; TCRdb's table is partial and in-frame only. The sample contains around 180,000 clones, around 88% of which appear only once. The chain is built from TRBV7-9 and TRBJ2-7; D uncertain. The sample consisted of peripheral blood. The receptor's source is a woman aged 25 to 45 with acute or convalescent COVID-19. The CDR3 here is CASSFSGYEQYF. The CDR3, as DNA: TGTGCCAGCAGCTTTAGTGGCTACGAGCAGTACTTC.